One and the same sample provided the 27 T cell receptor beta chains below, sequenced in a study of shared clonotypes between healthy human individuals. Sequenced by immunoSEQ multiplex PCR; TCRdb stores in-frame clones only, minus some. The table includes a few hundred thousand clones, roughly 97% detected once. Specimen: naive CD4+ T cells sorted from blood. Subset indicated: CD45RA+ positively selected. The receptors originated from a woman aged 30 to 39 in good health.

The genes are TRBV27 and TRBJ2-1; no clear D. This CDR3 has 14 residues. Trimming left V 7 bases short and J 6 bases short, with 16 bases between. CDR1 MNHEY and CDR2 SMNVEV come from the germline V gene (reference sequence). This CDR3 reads CASTKPLWGNEQFF. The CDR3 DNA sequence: TGTGCCAGCACCAAACCACTCTGGGGCAATGAGCAGTTCTTC.

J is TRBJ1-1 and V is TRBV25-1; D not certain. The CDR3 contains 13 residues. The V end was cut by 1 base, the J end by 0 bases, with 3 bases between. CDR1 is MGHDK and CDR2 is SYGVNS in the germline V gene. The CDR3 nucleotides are TGTGCCAGCAGTGAATCTATGAACACTGAAGCTTTCTTT. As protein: CASSESMNTEAFF.

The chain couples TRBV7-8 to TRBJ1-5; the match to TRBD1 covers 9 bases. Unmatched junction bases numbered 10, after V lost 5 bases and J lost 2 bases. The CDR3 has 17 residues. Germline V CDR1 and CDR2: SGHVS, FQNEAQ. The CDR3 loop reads CASSPTPQGAGNQPQHF. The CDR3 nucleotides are TGTGCCAGCAGCCCAACACCACAGGGGGCAGGCAATCAGCCCCAGCATTTT.

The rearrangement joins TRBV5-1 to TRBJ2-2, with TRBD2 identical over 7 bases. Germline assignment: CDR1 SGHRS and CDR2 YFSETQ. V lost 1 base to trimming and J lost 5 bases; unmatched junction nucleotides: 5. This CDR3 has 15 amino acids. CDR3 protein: CASSLPGGGTGELFF. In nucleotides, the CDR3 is TGCGCCAGCAGCTTGCCGGGAGGCGGTACCGGGGAGCTGTTTTTT.

The CDR3 nucleotides read TGTGCCAGCAGCTTGATGACAGGGGGATCCTACGAGCAGTACTTC. It encodes CASSLMTGGSYEQYF. V and J are TRBV5-5 and TRBJ2-7, with 9 bases identical to TRBD1. The germline V gene encodes CDR1 SGHKS and CDR2 YYEKEE (reference sequence). The CDR3 has 15 residues. With 1 base clipped from V and 1 base from J, the junction kept 3 bases outside the gene matches.

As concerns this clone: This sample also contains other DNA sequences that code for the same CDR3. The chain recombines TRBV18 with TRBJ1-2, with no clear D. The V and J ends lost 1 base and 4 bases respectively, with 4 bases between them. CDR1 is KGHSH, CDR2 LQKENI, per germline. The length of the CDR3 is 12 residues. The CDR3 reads CASSPQGYGYTF. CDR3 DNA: TGTGCCAGCTCACCACAGGGCTATGGCTACACCTTC.

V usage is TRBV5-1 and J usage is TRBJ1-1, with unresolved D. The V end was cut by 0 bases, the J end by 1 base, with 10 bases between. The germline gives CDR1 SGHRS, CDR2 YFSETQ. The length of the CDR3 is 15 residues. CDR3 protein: CASSLDGHGNTEAFF. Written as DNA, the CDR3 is TGCGCCAGCAGCTTGGACGGCCATGGGAACACTGAAGCTTTCTTT.

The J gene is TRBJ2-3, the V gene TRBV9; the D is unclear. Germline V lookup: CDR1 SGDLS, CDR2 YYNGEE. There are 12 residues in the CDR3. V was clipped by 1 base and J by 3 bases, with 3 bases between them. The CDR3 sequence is CASSVTTDTQYF. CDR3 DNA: TGTGCCAGCAGCGTAACTACAGATACGCAGTATTTT.

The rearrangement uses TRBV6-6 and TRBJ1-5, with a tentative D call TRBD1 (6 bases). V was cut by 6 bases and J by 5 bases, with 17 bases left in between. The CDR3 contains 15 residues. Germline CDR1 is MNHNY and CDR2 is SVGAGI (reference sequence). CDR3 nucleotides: TGTGCCAGCAGGACCGACAGGTCGGGGCATCAGCCCCAGCATTTT. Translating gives CASRTDRSGHQPQHF.

The CDR3 reads CASSIMRRTDYNEQFF. Written as DNA, the CDR3 is TGTGCCAGTAGTATAATGAGGCGGACAGACTACAATGAGCAGTTCTTC. The V gene is TRBV19, the J gene TRBJ2-1, with a weak D call TRBD1 (6 bases). CDR1 LNHDA and CDR2 SQIVND come from the germline V gene (reference sequence). This CDR3 is built from 16 residues. The V gene lost 2 bases and the J gene lost 3 bases, with 14 bases spanning the gap.

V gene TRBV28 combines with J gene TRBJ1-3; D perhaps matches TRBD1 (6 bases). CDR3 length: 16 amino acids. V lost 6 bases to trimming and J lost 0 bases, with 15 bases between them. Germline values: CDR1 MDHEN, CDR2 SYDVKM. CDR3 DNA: TGTGCCAGCAGCTCCCCGGGACATGGCTCTGGAAACACCATATATTTT. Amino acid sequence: CASSSPGHGSGNTIYF.

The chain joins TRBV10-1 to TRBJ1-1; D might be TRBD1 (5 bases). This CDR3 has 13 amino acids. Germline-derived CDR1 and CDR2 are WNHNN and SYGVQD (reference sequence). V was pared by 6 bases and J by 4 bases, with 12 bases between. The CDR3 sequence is CASSQGAGTEAFF. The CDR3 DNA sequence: TGCGCCAGCAGCCAGGGAGCGGGCACTGAAGCTTTCTTT.

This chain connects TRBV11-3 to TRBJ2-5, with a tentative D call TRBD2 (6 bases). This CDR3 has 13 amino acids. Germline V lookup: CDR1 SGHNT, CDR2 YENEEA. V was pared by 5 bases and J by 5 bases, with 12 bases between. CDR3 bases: TGTGCCAGCAGCCAAAAGGAGGGGGAGACCCAGTACTTC. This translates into CASSQKEGETQYF.

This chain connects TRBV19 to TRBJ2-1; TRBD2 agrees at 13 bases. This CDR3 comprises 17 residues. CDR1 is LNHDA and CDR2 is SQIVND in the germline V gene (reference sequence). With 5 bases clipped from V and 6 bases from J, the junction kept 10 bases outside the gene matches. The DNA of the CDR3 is TGTGCCAGTAGTCCCCCCCCAACTAGCGGGAGGGTCAATGAGCAGTTCTTC. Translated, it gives CASSPPPTSGRVNEQFF.

This CDR3 is CASSTPPGLGRSGANVLTF. The CDR3 region has the DNA TGTGCCAGTAGTACCCCCCCGGGACTAGGAAGATCTGGGGCCAACGTCCTGACTTTC. The chain uses TRBV19 and TRBJ2-6; 8 bases map to TRBD2. The J segment lost 1 base and the V segment lost 4 bases, leaving 12 bases of the junction unmatched. Germline lookup yields CDR1 LNHDA and CDR2 SQIVND (reference sequence). CDR3 length: 19 amino acids.

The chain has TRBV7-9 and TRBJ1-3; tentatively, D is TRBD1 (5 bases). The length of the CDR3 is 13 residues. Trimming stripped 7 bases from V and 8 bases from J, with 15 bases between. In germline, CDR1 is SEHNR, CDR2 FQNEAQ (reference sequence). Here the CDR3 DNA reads TGTGCCAGCACACCACAGGCAGGGCACACCATATATTTT. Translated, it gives CASTPQAGHTIYF.

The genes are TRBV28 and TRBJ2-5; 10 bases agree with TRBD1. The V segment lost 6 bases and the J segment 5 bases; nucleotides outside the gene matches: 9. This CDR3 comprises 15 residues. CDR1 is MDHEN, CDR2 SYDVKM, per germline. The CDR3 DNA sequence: TGTGCCAGCAGGTCTGGGACAGGGGATTTCGAGACCCAGTACTTC. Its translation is CASRSGTGDFETQYF.

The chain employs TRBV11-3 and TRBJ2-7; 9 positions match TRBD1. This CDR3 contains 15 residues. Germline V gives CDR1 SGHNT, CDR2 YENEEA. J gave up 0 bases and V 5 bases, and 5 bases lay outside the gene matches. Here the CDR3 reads CASSKRTGDSYEQYF. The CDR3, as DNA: TGTGCCAGCAGCAAACGGACAGGGGACTCCTACGAGCAGTACTTC.

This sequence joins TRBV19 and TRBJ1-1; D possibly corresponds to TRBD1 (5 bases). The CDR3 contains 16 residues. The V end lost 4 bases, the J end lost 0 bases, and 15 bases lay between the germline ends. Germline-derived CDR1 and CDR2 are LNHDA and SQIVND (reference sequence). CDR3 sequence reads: CASSTTGTVMNTEAFF. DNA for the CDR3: TGTGCCAGTAGTACAACCGGGACTGTGATGAACACTGAAGCTTTCTTT.

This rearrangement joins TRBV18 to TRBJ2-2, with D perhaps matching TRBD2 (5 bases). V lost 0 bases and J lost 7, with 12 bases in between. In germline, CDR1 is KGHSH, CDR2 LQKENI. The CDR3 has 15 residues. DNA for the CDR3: TGTGCCAGCTCACCACCGGGAGTAGCTATCGGGGAGCTGTTTTTT. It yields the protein CASSPPGVAIGELFF.

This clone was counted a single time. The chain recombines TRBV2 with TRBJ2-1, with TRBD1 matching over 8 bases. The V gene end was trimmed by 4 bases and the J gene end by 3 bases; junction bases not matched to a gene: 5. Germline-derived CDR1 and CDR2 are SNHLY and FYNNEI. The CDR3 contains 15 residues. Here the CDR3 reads CASSADRAGYNEQFF. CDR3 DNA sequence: TGTGCCAGCAGTGCGGACAGGGCGGGCTACAATGAGCAGTTCTTC.

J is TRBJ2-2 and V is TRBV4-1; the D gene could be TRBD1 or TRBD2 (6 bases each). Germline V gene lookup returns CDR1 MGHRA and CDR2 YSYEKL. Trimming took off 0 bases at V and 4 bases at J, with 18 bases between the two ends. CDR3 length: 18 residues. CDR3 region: CASSQDGPPGAGTGELFF. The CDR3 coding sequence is TGCGCCAGCAGCCAAGATGGTCCCCCGGGGGCGGGCACCGGGGAGCTGTTTTTT.

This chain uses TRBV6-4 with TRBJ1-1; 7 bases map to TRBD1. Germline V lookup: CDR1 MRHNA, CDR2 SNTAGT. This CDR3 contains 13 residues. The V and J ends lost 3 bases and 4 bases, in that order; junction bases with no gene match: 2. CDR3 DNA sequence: TGTGCCAGCAGTGAGGCAGGGGGCACTGAAGCTTTCTTT. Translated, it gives CASSEAGGTEAFF.

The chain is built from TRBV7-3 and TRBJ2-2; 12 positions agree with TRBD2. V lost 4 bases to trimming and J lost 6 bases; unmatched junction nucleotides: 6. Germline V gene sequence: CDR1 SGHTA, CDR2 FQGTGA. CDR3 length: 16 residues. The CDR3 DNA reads TGTGCCAGCAGCTCGGCTAGCGGGAGGGCCCCCGGGGAGCTGTTTTTT. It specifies CASSSASGRAPGELFF.

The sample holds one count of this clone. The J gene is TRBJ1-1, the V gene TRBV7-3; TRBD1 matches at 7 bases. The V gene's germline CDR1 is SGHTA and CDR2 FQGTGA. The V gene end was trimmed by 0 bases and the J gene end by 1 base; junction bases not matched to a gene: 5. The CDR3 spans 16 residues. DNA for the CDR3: TGTGCCAGCAGCTTAACGGGGGACAGATGGAACACTGAAGCTTTCTTT. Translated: CASSLTGDRWNTEAFF.

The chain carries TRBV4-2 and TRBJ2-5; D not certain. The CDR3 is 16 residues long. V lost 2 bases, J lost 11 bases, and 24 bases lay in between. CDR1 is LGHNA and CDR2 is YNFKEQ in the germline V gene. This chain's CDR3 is CASSQSLSSTTREQYF. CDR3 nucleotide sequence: TGTGCCAGCAGCCAAAGCCTCTCCTCTACCACCAGAGAGCAGTACTTC.

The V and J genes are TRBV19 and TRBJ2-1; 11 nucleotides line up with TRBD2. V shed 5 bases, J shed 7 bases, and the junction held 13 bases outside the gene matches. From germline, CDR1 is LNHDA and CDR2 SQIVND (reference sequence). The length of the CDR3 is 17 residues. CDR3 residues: CASSPSLAGGPWNEQFF. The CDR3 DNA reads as TGTGCCAGTAGTCCCTCATTAGCGGGAGGGCCTTGGAATGAGCAGTTCTTC.